This T cell receptor beta chain was sequenced for a study of cytomegalovirus exposure and HLA in healthy donors. PCR was performed using 60 Vbeta and 13 Jbeta primers. TCRdb's table, derived via immunoSEQ multiplex PCR, lists solely in-frame clones and lacks some. The data hold 75,000 to 95,000 clones, with approximately 71% observed a single time. Trimming stripped 0 bases from V and 3 bases from J, with 12 bases between. This CDR3 contains 15 residues. Germline V gene lookup returns CDR1 SGHRS and CDR2 YFSETQ. Sequenced: PBMCs. The receptor was derived from a man aged 50-59 years in good health and CMV-seronegative. This sequence joins TRBV5-1 and TRBJ1-1; unclear D gene. This CDR3 is CASSLGPGFDTEAFF. The DNA of the CDR3 is TGCGCCAGCAGCTTGGGTCCCGGGTTTGACACTGAAGCTTTCTTT.